This T cell receptor beta chain was identified during a study of blood T cell repertoires in COVID-19. Study at large: Samples taken during acute and convalescent COVID-19 were collected in the United States, Italy and Spain.

The CDR3 length is 16 residues. With 0 bases clipped from V and 4 bases from J, the junction kept 3 bases outside the gene matches. CDR1 and CDR2 from the germline V gene are SGHNT and YYREEE (reference sequence). Here immunoSEQ multiplex PCR was the method, and the copy in TCRdb shows in-frame clones only, minus some. The sample shows some 260,000 clones, about 85% of them seen only once. This sequence joins TRBV5-4 and TRBJ2-1; 11 bases align to TRBD2. The sequence derives from a man aged 18 to 30 with active or convalescent COVID-19. The source material was peripheral blood. CDR3 amino acids: CASSLVASGGYNEQFF. DNA for the CDR3: TGTGCCAGCAGCTTGGTTGCTAGCGGGGGGTACAATGAGCAGTTCTTC.